The 9 T cell receptor beta chains reported below all come from one sample, sequenced in a study of cytomegalovirus exposure and HLA in healthy donors. PCR was performed using 60 Vbeta and 13 Jbeta primers. The table came from immunoSEQ multiplex PCR; TCRdb's copy has only in-frame clones and leaves some out. The table has 150,000 to 200,000 clones, approximately 81% seen once. Sequenced material: PBMCs. Receptors were obtained from a woman under 40 in good health and CMV-seronegative.

This clone was counted a few times. The chain has TRBV7-9 and TRBJ2-1; 10 positions agree with TRBD2. The junction had 4 bases not matched to a gene; V was cut back by 2 bases and J by 0 bases. The CDR3 sequence is 17 residues long. Per germline, CDR1 SEHNR and CDR2 FQNEAQ (reference sequence). The CDR3 DNA is TGTGCCAGCAGCTTAAAGGCTAGCGGGGGCTCCTACAATGAGCAGTTCTTC. It is translated as CASSLKASGGSYNEQFF.

This sequence joins TRBV7-2 and TRBJ2-7, with D tentatively TRBD1 (6 bases). This CDR3 contains 15 residues. Germline V gives CDR1 SGHTA, CDR2 FQGNSA. V was clipped by 6 bases and J by 6 bases, with 21 bases between them. The CDR3 here is CASSQRPGEASEQYF. CDR3 nucleotides: TGTGCCAGCAGTCAGAGACCAGGGGAAGCTAGCGAGCAGTACTTC.

The table lists this clone with a few counts. The chain carries TRBV21-1 and TRBJ1-1; the table names TRBD1, a call not compared with the DNA. TRBV21-1 is an annotated pseudogene. The CDR3 is made up of 15 amino acids. CDR3 nucleotide sequence: TGTGCCGGAGAACCCCCAAACGGGACAGCTGATGAAGCTTTCTTT. This codes for CAGEPPNGTADEAFF.

This rearrangement joins TRBV7-2 to TRBJ1-2; a weak D match, TRBD1 (6 bases). Trimming took 1 base from V and 8 from J, leaving 11 bases between them. Germline V gene data show CDR1 as SGHTA and CDR2 as FQGNSA. The CDR3 has 13 residues. The CDR3 is CASSLGRGSGYTF. The DNA for the CDR3 is TGTGCCAGCAGCTTAGGCAGGGGAAGCGGCTACACCTTC.

V is TRBV19 and J is TRBJ1-6; weak D call: TRBD1 (5 bases). CDR1 LNHDA and CDR2 SQIVND come from the germline V gene (reference sequence). This CDR3 has 14 amino acids. V gave up 7 bases and J gave up 4 bases, with 11 bases separating them. The CDR3 DNA follows: TGTGCCAGTACCTTACAGGAGTATAATTCACCCCTCCACTTT. Protein product: CASTLQEYNSPLHF.

The chain has TRBV6-1 and TRBJ1-2; D perhaps matches TRBD1 (5 bases). Trimming pared 9 bases from V and 6 bases from J, leaving 14 bases between. The CDR3 length is 12 residues. Per germline, CDR1 MNHNS and CDR2 SASEGT. CDR3 DNA sequence: TGTGCCAGAAGGGACTCCCCAAATGGCTACACCTTC. Translated: CARRDSPNGYTF.

The chain links TRBV6-5 to TRBJ1-6, with 9 bases matching TRBD1. CDR1 and CDR2 from the germline V gene are MNHEY and SVGAGI. This CDR3 is built from 15 residues. V was pared by 2 bases and J by 7 bases, with 3 bases of the junction left unmatched. DNA for the CDR3: TGTGCCAGCAGTTACCGAGGACAGGGGAATTCACCCCTCCACTTT. This encodes CASSYRGQGNSPLHF.

The chain carries TRBV27 and TRBJ2-7; D unresolved. CDR3 length: 13 residues. V lost 5 bases to trimming and J lost 5 bases, with 13 bases between them. CDR1 is MNHEY, CDR2 SMNVEV, per germline (reference sequence). As DNA, the CDR3 is TGTGCCAGCAGTCCCCGTACAATCCACGAGCAGTACTTC. Translating it yields CASSPRTIHEQYF.

The chain combines TRBV5-6 with TRBJ2-1, with D maybe TRBD1 (5 bases). The CDR3 is made up of 13 amino acids. Between the trimmed V and J ends, which lost 1 base and 5 bases, there was a span of 7 bases. The germline V gene encodes CDR1 SGHDT and CDR2 YYEEEE. The CDR3 nucleotides read TGTGCCAGCAGCTTGAGACAGAACAATGAGCAGTTCTTC. This sequence encodes CASSLRQNNEQFF.